Here is one TCR beta chain with its context. Relative to the germline gene, one junction end is altered; a read error may explain this. All sequencing subjects had displayed CD8+CD57+ cell expansion on flow cytometry. The blood sampling took place in patients who had so far received no therapy. Germline V gene data show CDR1 as SSHAT and CDR2 as FNYEAQ (reference sequence). The CDR3 has 13 residues. This entry is derived from a study of CD8+CD57+ T cells in acquired aplastic anemia. Study in general: DNA recovered from sorted CD4+ and CD8+ cells had a mean of around 3.2 ug.

CDR3 and TCR beta VDJ profiling relied on a genomic DNA template. TCRdb re-analysed the reads in MiXCR, keeping a single row per CDR3 protein. The sample comprises approximately 220,000 distinct CDR3 sequences, around half of which are singletons, and 6.5% to 8% rests with the top ten. The V gene is TRBV7-7, the J gene TRBJ2-5, with 8 bases fitting TRBD1. What was sequenced was sorted CD4+, CD8+, or CD8+CD57+ T cells (not recorded which) from PBMCs. The TCR originated in a human donor with aplastic anemia. DNA for the CDR3: TGTGCTAGCAGCCGACAGGGGAGAGAGACCCAGTACTTC. This codes for CASSRQGRETQYF.